This passage covers 21 T cell receptor beta chains from one sample sequenced in a study of blood T cell repertoires in COVID-19. Clones were sequenced by immunoSEQ multiplex PCR, and TCRdb holds only the in-frame ones, with some missing. The sample has 490,000 or so clones, approximately 90% seen once. The material sequenced was PBMCs or T cells enriched from blood (not recorded which). These receptor sequences come from a woman aged 40 to 50 who had recovered from COVID-19.

This chain joins TRBV5-8 and TRBJ1-5, with 12 bases that match TRBD1. The CDR3 runs to 18 residues. J gave up 7 bases and V 2 bases, and 13 bases lay outside the gene matches. CDR1 is SGHTS, CDR2 YDEGEE, per germline. The CDR3 spells CASSFVRDRGRRGQPQHF. DNA of the CDR3: TGTGCCAGCAGCTTCGTGCGGGACAGGGGGCGCCGGGGACAGCCCCAGCATTTT.

The rearrangement uses TRBV24-1 and TRBJ1-2, with 7 bases lining up with TRBD1. Per the germline V gene, CDR1 is KGHDR and CDR2 is SFDVKD. The J segment lost 5 bases and the V segment lost 5 bases, leaving 13 bases of the junction unmatched. The CDR3 consists of 16 residues. The CDR3, as DNA: TGTGCCACCAGTGGGTGGTTTGACAGGGAAGGTTATGGCTACACCTTC. It yields the protein CATSGWFDREGYGYTF.

This chain links TRBV11-2 with TRBJ2-7; weak D call: TRBD1 (6 bases). The CDR3 loop spans 15 amino acids. V lost 4 bases and J 4 bases, leaving 17 bases between the germline ends. The germline CDR1 and CDR2 sequences are SGHAT and FQNNGV. The chain's CDR3 is CASSSRGHRSYEQYF. The CDR3, as DNA: TGTGCCAGCAGCTCCAGGGGTCACCGAAGTTACGAGCAGTACTTC.

This chain uses TRBV7-9 with TRBJ1-5; unclear D gene. This CDR3 has 15 amino acids. Trimming removed 1 base from V and 4 bases from J, with 11 bases in between. Germline V gene data show CDR1 as SEHNR and CDR2 as FQNEAQ (reference sequence). Here the CDR3 DNA reads TGTGCCAGCAGCTTAGGTGAGGCTAGTAATCAGCCCCAGCATTTT. Amino acid sequence: CASSLGEASNQPQHF.

This chain joins TRBV13 and TRBJ2-7, with D possibly being TRBD2 (6 bases). Germline V gene data show CDR1 as PRHDT and CDR2 as FYEKMQ (reference sequence). Trimming took 1 base from V and 2 from J, leaving 12 bases between them. This CDR3 region has 15 residues. The CDR3 DNA is TGTGCCAGCAGCTTAGTGGGGGACTCCCCCTACGAGCAGTACTTC. Its protein is CASSLVGDSPYEQYF.

The chain combines TRBV4-2 with TRBJ2-7; 9 bases are shared with TRBD2. The trim removed 0 bases at V and 7 bases at J, leaving 13 bases unmatched. This CDR3 has 17 amino acids. Germline V gene data show CDR1 as LGHNA and CDR2 as YNFKEQ. CDR3 nucleotide sequence: TGTGCCAGCAGCCAAGAAAATATCGCGGGAGGGCCTGGTGAGCAGTACTTC. This translates into CASSQENIAGGPGEQYF.

This clone has a handful of counts. V and J are TRBV7-2 and TRBJ1-1, with unresolved D. The CDR3 sequence is 15 residues long. Germline assignment: CDR1 SGHTA and CDR2 FQGNSA. With 0 bases removed from V and 5 bases from J, the gap between germline ends came to 13 bases. Here the CDR3 DNA reads TGTGCCAGCAGCTTAGCGGTCACCCGGGGTACTGAAGCTTTCTTT. Its protein is CASSLAVTRGTEAFF.

CDR3 sequence (DNA): TGCGCCAGCAGCCAAGATAGGCTAGCGGGAGTTCAGTCCTACGAGCAGTACTTC. It specifies CASSQDRLAGVQSYEQYF. This chain uses TRBV4-1 with TRBJ2-7, with 10 nucleotides matching TRBD2. Germline CDR1 MGHRA, CDR2 YSYEKL. V lost 0 bases to trimming and J lost 1 base; unmatched junction nucleotides: 9. The CDR3 is 18 residues long.

The chain recombines TRBV7-9 with TRBJ2-1; D possibly corresponds to TRBD2 (6 bases). Trimming stripped 5 bases from V and 4 bases from J, with 18 bases between. The CDR3 runs to 16 residues. The germline V gene has CDR1 SEHNR and CDR2 FQNEAQ (reference sequence). CDR3 in amino acids: CASSGRDSHKYNEQFF. The CDR3 DNA follows: TGTGCCAGCAGCGGACGGGACTCTCATAAATACAATGAGCAGTTCTTC.

The rearrangement links TRBV4-3 to TRBJ2-1; 9 positions agree with TRBD1. The CDR3 has 16 residues. CDR1 is LGHNA, CDR2 YSLEER, per germline. The ends lost 2 bases at V and 4 bases at J; junction bases unmatched: 6. CDR3 amino acids: CASSQYGQGSYNEQFF. The CDR3 DNA sequence: TGCGCCAGCAGCCAATACGGACAGGGGAGTTACAATGAGCAGTTCTTC.

The CDR3 region has the DNA TGTGCCAGCAGTTCATCCGGGACTAGCCCCGGGGAGCTGTTTTTT. Encoded protein: CASSSSGTSPGELFF. This chain links TRBV27 with TRBJ2-2, with 9 nucleotides matching TRBD2. The V gene end was trimmed by 4 bases and the J gene end by 6 bases; junction bases not matched to a gene: 6. The CDR3 is 15 amino acids. Germline V CDR1 and CDR2: MNHEY, SMNVEV (reference sequence).

The chain recombines TRBV12-3 or TRBV12-4 with TRBJ1-1, with 11 bases fitting TRBD1. This CDR3 spans 13 amino acids. J was trimmed by 11 bases and V by 4 bases; bases with no gene match: 6. This CDR3 reads CASSSDRGREAFF. CDR3 DNA: TGTGCCAGCAGTTCGGACAGGGGGCGAGAGGCTTTCTTT.

This rearrangement joins TRBV19 to TRBJ1-1; the match to TRBD1 covers 7 bases. CDR1 is LNHDA and CDR2 is SQIVND in the germline V gene (reference sequence). CDR3 length equals 13 residues. V dropped 6 bases and J dropped 10; count of bases not matched to a gene: 11. CDR3 nucleotides: TGTGCCAGTAGCAGCACAGGGGCCTCGGGAGCTTTCTTT. This sequence encodes CASSSTGASGAFF.

The chain couples TRBV6-5 to TRBJ1-1, with 9 bases fitting TRBD1. The germline CDR1 and CDR2 sequences are MNHEY and SVGAGI. The V gene end was trimmed by 4 bases and the J gene end by 5 bases; junction bases not matched to a gene: 8. The CDR3 runs 15 residues. The CDR3 loop reads CASSFGQGWGTEAFF. CDR3 in DNA: TGTGCCAGCAGTTTCGGACAGGGGTGGGGGACTGAAGCTTTCTTT.

The chain joins TRBV10-3 to TRBJ2-1; TRBD2 aligns across 9 bases. There are 13 residues in the CDR3. Per the germline V gene, CDR1 is ENHRY and CDR2 is SYGVKD. V lost 5 bases and J lost 5; bases outside the gene matches: 1. CDR3 protein: CAISPSGNNEQFF. The CDR3, as DNA: TGTGCCATCAGTCCTAGCGGGAACAATGAGCAGTTCTTC.

This rearrangement joins TRBV5-3 to TRBJ2-2; 7 bases agree with TRBD2. TRBV5-3 is an ORF, and what it does is uncertain. V was clipped by 2 bases and J by 6 bases; unmatched bases: 10. The CDR3 consists of 16 residues. The CDR3, as DNA: TGTGCCAGAAGCTTTACGGGGGGAGGCGGATCCGGGGAGCTGTTTTTT. This translates into CARSFTGGGGSGELFF.

This chain connects TRBV7-9 to TRBJ2-7; 11 nucleotides line up with TRBD2. The CDR3 extends over 17 amino acids. From germline, CDR1 is SEHNR and CDR2 FQNEAQ (reference sequence). V dropped 0 bases and J dropped 5; count of bases not matched to a gene: 9. The CDR3 sequence: CASSLALTSGSGNEQYF. In DNA, the CDR3 is TGTGCCAGCAGCTTAGCCCTAACTAGCGGGAGTGGTAACGAGCAGTACTTC.

The table lists this clone with a few counts. This chain joins TRBV5-5 and TRBJ1-1; perhaps TRBD1 as D (5 bases). V shed 4 bases and J shed 6 bases, with 13 bases lying between them. The germline CDR1 and CDR2 sequences are SGHKS and YYEKEE (reference sequence). The CDR3 is 13 residues long. The CDR3: CASSPLGGSEAFF. The CDR3 DNA follows: TGTGCCAGCAGCCCACTGGGGGGATCTGAAGCTTTCTTT.

The chain joins TRBV4-3 to TRBJ1-1; 8 positions match TRBD1. CDR1 and CDR2 from the germline V gene are LGHNA and YSLEER. The ends lost 1 base at V and 0 bases at J; junction bases unmatched: 4. CDR3 length equals 16 residues. This CDR3 reads CASSQGTGGVNTEAFF. Here the CDR3 DNA reads TGCGCCAGCAGCCAAGGAACAGGGGGGGTGAACACTGAAGCTTTCTTT.

This clone was seen just once. V is TRBV7-9 and J is TRBJ2-1; 12 positions agree with TRBD2. Germline loops: CDR1 SEHNR, CDR2 FQNEAQ (reference sequence). The trim removed 5 bases at V and 7 bases at J, leaving 6 bases unmatched. The CDR3 spans 15 residues. The CDR3 DNA is TGTGCCAGCAGCATCACTAGCGGGAGGTCTAATGAGCAGTTCTTC. Protein product: CASSITSGRSNEQFF. Based on the CDR3 plus reference TRBV7-9 and TRBJ2-1, the full variable domain is DTGVSQNPRHKITKRGQNVTFRCDPISEHNRLYWYRQTLGQGPEFLTYFQNEAQLEKSRLLSDRFSAERPKGSFSTLEIQRTEQGDSAMYLCASSITSGRSNEQFFGPGTRLTVL.

V is TRBV24-1 and J is TRBJ1-5; maybe TRBD1 (5 bases). The CDR3 is made up of 20 amino acids. CDR1 KGHDR and CDR2 SFDVKD come from the germline V gene. Trimming removed 6 bases from V and 0 bases from J, with 26 bases in between. CDR3 sequence reads: CATSPPGYRMGRSSNQPQHF. CDR3 coding DNA: TGTGCCACCAGTCCCCCAGGCTACAGGATGGGCAGGAGTAGCAATCAGCCCCAGCATTTT.